This is a list of T cell receptor beta chains from one sample in a study of beta chain features in type 1 diabetes. The method was immunoSEQ multiplex PCR; TCRdb's version includes in-frame clones alone and lacks a portion of them. Among some 270,000 clones listed, approximately 14% were seen once. The sample taken for sequencing was naive CD4+ T cells from blood. These receptors were taken from a woman aged 40 to 55 in good health. CDR3s include the opening cysteine and the closing phenylalanine or tryptophan. Each record gives: clone size, D gene, J gene, V gene, CDR3 protein, CDR3 DNA. A D gene is named only where the DNA matches it firmly. A row's size may be missing; if present it is once, few, many or a size class.

- TRBD1 TRBJ2-5 TRBV2 CASRSLGGQVSETQYF TGTGCCAGCAGATCACTTGGAGGACAGGTTTCTGAAACCCAGTACTTC
- TRBD1 TRBJ1-2 TRBV6-5 CATGQGNGYTF TGTGCCACCGGACAGGGGAATGGCTACACCTTC
- - TRBJ1-1 TRBV25-1 CASLSPTEAFF TGTGCCAGCCTTAGCCCCACTGAAGCTTTCTTT
- - TRBJ2-6 TRBV6-4 CASKQGAGANVLIF TGTGCCAGTAAGCAGGGTGCTGGGGCCAACGTCCTGATTTTC
- - TRBJ2-1 TRBV6-1 CASSEVRNEQFF TGTGCCAGCAGTGAAGTCAGGAATGAGCAGTTCTTC
few - TRBJ2-5 TRBV19 CASRQGGWETQYF TGTGCCAGTCGGCAGGGCGGTTGGGAGACCCAGTACTTC
few - TRBJ2-7 TRBV7-2 CASSLVGSQFYEQYF TGTGCCAGCAGCTTAGTGGGCAGCCAGTTTTACGAGCAGTACTTC
few - TRBJ1-6 TRBV6-1 CASSERSGQGPLHF TGTGCCAGCAGTGAAAGGTCGGGGCAGGGGCCTCTCCACTTT
few - TRBJ2-5 TRBV15 CATSRDLGRGGQETQYF TGTGCCACCAGCAGAGATCTCGGACGGGGAGGCCAAGAGACCCAGTACTTC
- TRBD2 TRBJ2-5 TRBV6-5 CASSYGTGGLGETQYF TGTGCCAGCAGTTACGGGACGGGGGGGCTGGGAGAGACCCAGTACTTC
few - TRBJ1-5 TRBV7-9 CASSLASGGNQPQHF TGTGCCAGCAGCTTAGCCAGCGGGGGCAATCAGCCCCAGCATTTT
- - TRBJ2-1 TRBV5-1 CASSLGQESYNEQFF TGCGCCAGCAGCTTGGGACAGGAATCCTACAATGAGCAGTTCTTC
- - TRBJ1-5 TRBV18 CASSPLRGDQPQHF TGTGCCAGCTCACCCCTGAGAGGCGATCAGCCCCAGCATTTT
- TRBD1 TRBJ2-1 TRBV29-1 CSVDHPDRGQVHEQFF TGCAGCGTTGACCACCCGGACAGGGGGCAGGTTCATGAGCAGTTCTTC
few TRBD1 TRBJ1-2 TRBV7-2 CASSSPDRADYGYTF TGTGCCAGCAGCTCCCCGGACAGGGCCGACTATGGCTACACCTTC
- - TRBJ2-4 TRBV19 CASSISPWRTGRGIQYF TGTGCCAGTAGTATATCACCGTGGCGGACGGGGAGAGGCATTCAGTACTTC
few TRBD2 TRBJ2-1 TRBV18 CASSPLTSGGPRDEQFF TGTGCCAGCTCACCACTAACTAGCGGGGGGCCCAGGGATGAGCAGTTCTTC
- - TRBJ1-1 TRBV4-3 CASSQGQSASEAFF TGCGCCAGCAGCCAAGGTCAGTCAGCGTCTGAAGCTTTCTTT
few - TRBJ1-1 TRBV6-4 CASSVDRYTEAFF TGTGCCAGCAGTGTCGACAGGTACACTGAAGCTTTCTTT
few TRBD2 TRBJ2-2 TRBV6-4 CASSGLAGDTGELFF TGTGCCAGCAGTGGACTAGCGGGGGATACCGGGGAGCTGTTTTTT
- - TRBJ2-5 TRBV7-2 CASSHPGVQETQYF TGTGCCAGCAGCCACCCGGGAGTCCAAGAGACCCAGTACTTC
- TRBD2 TRBJ2-1 TRBV6-5 CASSVLAGYEQFF TGTGCCAGCAGTGTCCTAGCGGGGTATGAGCAGTTCTTC
few TRBD1 TRBJ1-3 TRBV10-2 CASSRYRPGQGVNTIYF TGCGCCAGCAGTCGGTACCGCCCGGGACAGGGTGTAAACACCATATATTTT
- - TRBJ1-4 TRBV2 CASSAQGMFF TGTGCCAGCAGTGCACAGGGAATGTTTTTT
- - TRBJ2-2 TRBV10-2 CASSKLGGSATGELFF TGCGCCAGCAGTAAGTTGGGCGGGTCTGCGACCGGGGAGCTGTTTTTT
few - TRBJ1-4 TRBV14 CASSQAVPRTEKLFF TGTGCCAGCAGCCAAGCAGTCCCCCGAACCGAAAAACTGTTTTTT
- TRBD1 TRBJ1-6 TRBV6-1 CASRRQGRDSPLHF TGTGCCAGCAGGAGACAGGGTCGGGATTCACCCCTCCACTTT
many - TRBJ2-5 TRBV23-1 CASSLTAQETQYF TGCGCCAGCAGTTTGACAGCACAAGAGACCCAGTACTTC
- TRBD2 TRBJ2-3 TRBV5-4 CASSPGTSFGTDTQYF TGTGCCAGCAGCCCGGGGACTAGTTTCGGCACAGATACGCAGTATTTT
- TRBD1 TRBJ2-5 TRBV6-5 CASSYSTGTGGETQYF TGTGCCAGCAGTTACTCGACTGGGACAGGGGGAGAGACCCAGTACTTC
- - TRBJ1-5 TRBV7-2 CASSSAGGGQPQHF TGTGCCAGCAGTAGCGCTGGGGGAGGACAGCCCCAGCATTTT
few TRBD2 TRBJ2-2 TRBV10-3 CARLGGVARNTGELFF TGTGCCCGCCTTGGGGGGGTAGCTCGGAACACCGGGGAGCTGTTTTTT
- - TRBJ2-7 TRBV21-1 CASKRDRDCYEQYF TGTGCCAGCAAAAGGGACAGGGATTGCTACGAGCAGTACTTC
few TRBD2 TRBJ2-7 TRBV10-2 CASSDTSGGTYEQYF TGCGCCAGCAGTGATACTAGCGGGGGGACCTACGAGCAGTACTTC
- TRBD1 TRBJ1-2 TRBV6-5 CATKQGAIGYTF TGTGCCACAAAGCAGGGGGCGATCGGCTACACCTTC
few - TRBJ2-1 TRBV11-2 CASSLDYSNEQFF TGTGCCAGCAGCTTAGACTACTCAAATGAGCAGTTCTTC
- TRBD1 TRBJ2-1 TRBV7-2 CASSPDRALNEQFF TGTGCCAGCAGCCCCGACAGGGCCCTCAATGAGCAGTTCTTC
few TRBD2 TRBJ2-5 TRBV12-5 CASGFRLAGARGETQYF TGTGCTAGTGGTTTCCGACTAGCGGGGGCCCGGGGAGAGACCCAGTACTTC
- TRBD1 TRBJ2-2 TRBV11-2 CASSLADRVGELFF TGTGCCAGCAGCTTAGCGGACAGGGTCGGGGAGCTGTTTTTT
few TRBD2 TRBJ2-7 TRBV5-6 CASSLAASGGYEQYF TGTGCCAGCAGCTTGGCGGCTAGCGGGGGCTACGAGCAGTACTTC
- - TRBJ1-1 TRBV15 CATSRDRSSGGEAFF TGTGCCACCAGCAGAGATCGTTCGTCCGGGGGTGAAGCTTTCTTT
- - TRBJ2-5 TRBV10-3 CAISESLTGKETQYF TGTGCCATCAGTGAGTCTCTGACTGGTAAAGAGACCCAGTACTTC
- - TRBJ1-6 TRBV9 CASSVDGVNSPLHF TGTGCCAGCAGCGTAGACGGAGTAAATTCACCCCTCCACTTT
- - TRBJ1-6 TRBV7-2 CASSLLQGSSPLHF TGTGCCAGCAGCTTACTGCAGGGGAGTTCACCCCTCCACTTT
few - TRBJ2-3 TRBV5-1 CASRRDLPPTDTQYF TGCGCCAGCAGGCGGGACCTCCCCCCCACAGATACGCAGTATTTT
- - TRBJ1-6 TRBV6-5 CASSYQGHNSPLHF TGTGCCAGCAGTTACCAGGGGCATAATTCACCCCTCCACTTT
- TRBD2 TRBJ2-5 TRBV5-1 CASSAGLAGALQETQYF TGCGCCAGCAGCGCCGGACTAGCGGGGGCCCTTCAAGAGACCCAGTACTTC
few - TRBJ2-7 TRBV5-6 CASSLGGTYEQYF TGTGCCAGCAGCTTGGGGGGCACCTACGAGCAGTACTTC
- TRBD2 TRBJ2-3 TRBV6-5 CASSYSGGAVGTQYF TGTGCCAGCAGTTACTCCGGGGGGGCGGTCGGGACGCAGTATTTT
- TRBD1 TRBJ1-2 TRBV19 CASSRDRLYGYTF TGTGCCAGTAGCCGGGACAGACTATATGGCTACACCTTC
- TRBD1 TRBJ1-5 TRBV27 CASSLGPLDRGQPQHF TGTGCCAGCAGTTTAGGCCCCTTGGACAGGGGGCAGCCCCAGCATTTT
few - TRBJ2-5 TRBV6-5 CASRSGGRETQYF TGTGCCAGCAGAAGCGGAGGGCGGGAGACCCAGTACTTC
- - TRBJ1-2 TRBV5-1 CASMGDIGRPNGYTF TGCGCCAGCATGGGGGACATCGGACGACCTAATGGCTACACCTTC
- TRBD2 TRBJ2-1 TRBV19 CATRLAGSNNEQFF TGTGCCACCAGACTAGCGGGGAGCAACAATGAGCAGTTCTTC
- - TRBJ2-1 TRBV5-1 CASSLNLLGRDNEQFF TGCGCCAGCAGCTTGAACCTCTTGGGCCGTGACAATGAGCAGTTCTTC
- - TRBJ2-7 TRBV9 CASSVHTHYEQYF TGTGCCAGCAGCGTCCATACACACTACGAGCAGTACTTC
few TRBD2 TRBJ2-3 TRBV4-3 CASSQVHGGLAGTDTQYF TGCGCCAGCAGCCAAGTCCACGGGGGACTAGCGGGGACAGATACGCAGTATTTT
- - TRBJ2-3 TRBV5-1 CASSWILRQLSSTDTQYF TGCGCCAGCAGCTGGATACTCAGACAGCTATCTAGCACAGATACGCAGTATTTT